The 8 T cell receptor beta chains reported below all come from one sample, sequenced in a study of breast tumors, draining lymph nodes, adjacent tissues listed by TCRdb under 2016. Preparation of the library involved multiplex PCR. Sequencing instrument: Illumina HiSeq 2000. In-frame beta chains were kept once TCRdb had trimmed the public reads at Q25 with fastp and called clones with MiXCR. Entries that share a CDR3 protein sequence are merged under the most common genes and DNA. This sample holds some 230,000 distinct CDR3 sequences; 30% to 35% were observed only once. Jointly, the top ten make up over 3.5% of the sample. Lymph node samples were obtained from the axillary draining lymph nodes of breast cancer patients. Material for sequencing was axillary lymph node tissue. These receptors all stem from a female donor with breast cancer. Some clones in this sample may be carry-over from other donors' samples.

The chain is built from TRBV6-1 and TRBJ2-5; D not certain. The germline V gene has CDR1 MNHNS and CDR2 SASEGT. CDR3 length equals 15 residues. The germline V and J ends were trimmed by 0 bases and 2 bases, with 10 bases remaining between them. The CDR3 region is CASSEAMGVQETQYF. CDR3 coding DNA: TGTGCCAGCAGTGAAGCGATGGGTGTGCAAGAGACCCAGTACTTC.

In this sample, this clonotype turned up once. As the CDR3 is not closed by the conserved phenylalanine or tryptophan, this likely results from a read error. Because the CDR3's place on the DNA is in doubt, the DNA is left out and the CDR3 is given as listed by TCRdb. This sequence joins TRBV7-9 and TRBJ2-3; the table calls TRBD2, which could not be checked here. The CDR3 is made up of 9 amino acids, end residues included. Germline V gene sequence: CDR1 SEHNR, CDR2 FQNEAQ (reference sequence). The CDR3 sequence is CASSSSLAG.

This clonotype occurred once. The chain employs TRBV2 and TRBJ2-6, with TRBD1 matching over 7 bases. The CDR3 length is 18 residues. The trim removed 4 bases at V and 4 bases at J, leaving 13 bases unmatched. Germline lookup yields CDR1 SNHLY and CDR2 FYNNEI. The CDR3 DNA follows: TGTGCCAGCAGTGTCCCCCAGGGACAGAAGACCGGGGCCAACGTCCTGACTTTC. Translation: CASSVPQGQKTGANVLTF.

Of note for this clonotype: Just one base apart from a much larger clone, this may be a read error. V usage is TRBV19 and J usage is TRBJ2-3; 11 nucleotides match TRBD2. This CDR3 is built from 17 residues. CDR1 is LNHDA and CDR2 is SQIVND in the germline V gene (reference sequence). As DNA, the CDR3 is TGTGCCAGTACCCAGACGTGGGGACTAGCGGCCACAGATACGCAGTCTTTT. It codes for CASTQTWGLAATDTQSF.

The J gene is TRBJ2-7, the V gene TRBV7-9; D could derive from TRBD1 or TRBD2 (5 bases each). V was clipped by 6 bases and J by 0 bases, with 15 bases between them. The CDR3 loop spans 15 amino acids. Germline V gene sequence: CDR1 SEHNR, CDR2 FQNEAQ (reference sequence). The CDR3 DNA reads as TGTGCCAGCAGACCCGAGGGACCGTACTCCTACGAGCAGTACTTC. Translation: CASRPEGPYSYEQYF.

The chain combines TRBV6-5 with TRBJ2-6, with unresolved D. The CDR3 runs 15 residues. Per germline, CDR1 MNHEY and CDR2 SVGAGI. Between the trimmed V and J ends, which lost 2 bases and 0 bases, there was a span of 5 bases. The CDR3 region is CASSYGDSGANVLTF. The CDR3 bases are TGTGCCAGCAGTTACGGGGACTCTGGGGCCAACGTCCTGACTTTC.

About this clonotype itself: An end of the junction does not agree with germline; a read error may underlie this. V is TRBV5-1 and J is TRBJ2-1, with 15 bases matching TRBD2. Germline CDR1 reads SGHRS; CDR2 reads YFSETQ. The CDR3 runs to 15 residues. CDR3 region: CASSPGTSGRNEQFF. CDR3 nucleotides: TGTGCCAGCAGCCCGGGGACTAGCGGGAGGAATGAGCAGTTCTTC.

This chain links TRBV6-4 with TRBJ2-1, with TRBD2 matching 7 bases. Per the germline V gene, CDR1 is MRHNA and CDR2 is SNTAGT. With 8 bases clipped from V and 2 bases from J, the junction kept 6 bases outside the gene matches. The CDR3 loop spans 14 amino acids. The CDR3 sequence: CASRRGTTYNEQFF. Here the CDR3 DNA reads TGTGCCAGCCGGCGCGGGACTACCTACAATGAGCAGTTCTTC.